This paragraph covers one T cell receptor beta chain sequence. What it recognizes is unknown. V lost 3 bases and J lost 7, with 27 bases in between. This CDR3 spans 17 amino acids. Looked up from germline, CDR1 is SQVTM and CDR2 is ANQGSEA. The data derive from a study of T cell repertoires in cytomegalovirus infection. The wider study: Recently described HLA-C-restricted plus well-studied HLA-B-restricted CMV epitopes were used. Study-wide findings and caveats: Totalled public TCR beta family frequency picked out people who carried CMV plus the relevant HLA.

TCRdb independently ran MiXCR on the reads; one entry per CDR3 protein. The data show hundreds of thousands of distinct CDR3 sequences, around 29% seen once. This chain links TRBV29-1 with TRBJ1-2; weak D call: TRBD1 (6 bases). The source is a human donor in good health (CMV status not recorded). Some clones in this sample may be carry-over from other donors' samples. Sample: cultured CD8+ T cells from PBMCs, taken from culture after CMV antigen stimulation. For the CDR3, the DNA is TGCAGCGTTGAGGGGGGGGCCGGGGAGAACTCTGCGCGTGGCTACACCTTC. Amino acid sequence: CSVEGGAGENSARGYTF.